This is a list of T cell receptor beta chains from one sample in a study of identical twins. TCRdb redid the calling of the 5' RACE reads with MiXCR, one entry per CDR3 protein. The table lists 750,000 to 950,000 distinct CDR3 sequences, 9% to 15% of them singletons. This sample was also put to use in a study of yellow fever vaccine responses in identical twins.

The specimen was PBMCs. These TCRs come from a woman between 18 and 30 years old in good health. Both conserved end residues are part of each CDR3. A D gene is named only where the DNA matches it firmly. Expanded clones get a size class; other rows say once, few or many, or leave the size out.

abundance: few; v_gene: TRBV29-1; j_gene: TRBJ2-7; d_gene: -; CDR3nt: TGCAGCGTTGAAGAAACCAGGACGGGAACGGGAATGTACGAGCAGTACTTC; CDR3aa: CSVEETRTGTGMYEQYF
abundance: -; v_gene: TRBV11-2; j_gene: TRBJ2-2; d_gene: -; CDR3nt: TGTGCCAGCAGCTTAGCACAGGGCAACGGGGAGCTGTTTTTT; CDR3aa: CASSLAQGNGELFF
abundance: -; v_gene: TRBV7-8; j_gene: TRBJ2-1; d_gene: -; CDR3nt: TGTGCCAGCAGCTTAGCGACAGTTTATGAGCAGTTCTTC; CDR3aa: CASSLATVYEQFF
abundance: few; v_gene: TRBV20-1; j_gene: TRBJ2-2; d_gene: -; CDR3nt: TGCAGTGCCCACCGGGGGCTTACCGGGGAGCTGTTTTTT; CDR3aa: CSAHRGLTGELFF
abundance: few; v_gene: TRBV2; j_gene: TRBJ2-4; d_gene: TRBD1; CDR3nt: TGTGCCAGCAGTGGACAGGGCAAAAACATTCAGTACTTC; CDR3aa: CASSGQGKNIQYF
abundance: few; v_gene: TRBV12-3/TRBV12-4; j_gene: TRBJ1-2; d_gene: -; CDR3nt: TGTGCCAGCAGTTCGACAGTACCGGGCTATGGCTACACCTTC; CDR3aa: CASSSTVPGYGYTF
abundance: few; v_gene: TRBV2; j_gene: TRBJ2-3; d_gene: -; CDR3nt: TGTGCCAGTGCGGACTCCCGGGGCGCAGATACGCAGTATTTT; CDR3aa: CASADSRGADTQYF
abundance: few; v_gene: TRBV6-1; j_gene: TRBJ2-5; d_gene: -; CDR3nt: TGTGCCAGCAGGTCTGGTGGGGGGCCGGGGGAGACCCAGTACTTC; CDR3aa: CASRSGGGPGETQYF
abundance: many; v_gene: TRBV5-6; j_gene: TRBJ1-1; d_gene: -; CDR3nt: TGTGCCAGCAGCTTTGAGGGGGTGAACACTGAAGCTTTCTTT; CDR3aa: CASSFEGVNTEAFF
abundance: few; v_gene: TRBV20-1; j_gene: TRBJ1-5; d_gene: TRBD1; CDR3nt: TGCAGTGCTAGAAAACCCGGGACAGGCAATCAGCCCCAGCATTTT; CDR3aa: CSARKPGTGNQPQHF
abundance: few; v_gene: TRBV1; j_gene: TRBJ2-1; d_gene: -; CDR3nt: TGCACCAGCTATCACACAGGGCAGGGAGGTTCCTACAATGAGCAGTTCTTC; CDR3aa: CTSYHTGQGGSYNEQFF